The clone carrying this T cell receptor beta chain was counted between two and nine times. The data derive from a study of cytomegalovirus exposure and HLA in healthy donors. CDR3 length: 11 residues. Germline CDR1 and CDR2: MNHNS and SASEGT. Deletions cut 7 bases from V and 3 bases from J, with 4 bases between. Only in-frame clones appear in the TCRdb table, and some are missing; sequencing was by immunoSEQ multiplex PCR. The sample has about 98,000 clones; roughly 85% are singletons. The sample taken for sequencing was PBMCs. The chain joins TRBV6-1 to TRBJ1-5, with D unresolved. The receptor's source is a woman aged 30 to 39 in good health and CMV-seronegative. DNA for the CDR3: TGTGCCAGCAACACCAATCAGCCCCAGCATTTT. It yields the protein CASNTNQPQHF.